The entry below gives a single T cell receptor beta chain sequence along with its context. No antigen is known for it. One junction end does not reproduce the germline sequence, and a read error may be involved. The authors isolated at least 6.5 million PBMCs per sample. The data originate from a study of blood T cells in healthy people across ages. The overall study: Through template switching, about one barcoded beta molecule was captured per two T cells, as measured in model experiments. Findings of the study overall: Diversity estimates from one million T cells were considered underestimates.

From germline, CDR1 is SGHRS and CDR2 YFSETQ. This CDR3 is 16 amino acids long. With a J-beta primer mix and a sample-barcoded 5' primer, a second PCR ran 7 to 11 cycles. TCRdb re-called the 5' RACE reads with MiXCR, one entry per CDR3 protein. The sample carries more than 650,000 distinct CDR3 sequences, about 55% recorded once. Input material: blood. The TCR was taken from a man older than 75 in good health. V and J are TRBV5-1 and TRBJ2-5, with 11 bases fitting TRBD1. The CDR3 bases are TGCGCCAGCAGCGGGGGGACAGGGGGGTATCAAGGGACCCAGTACTTC. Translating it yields CASSGGTGGYQGTQYF.